A selection of T cell receptor beta chains follows, all from one sample in a study of OX40 agonist ivuxolimab in advanced cancers. Data came from immunoSEQ multiplex PCR; TCRdb stores just in-frame clones and leaves some out. The table records tens of thousands of clones, just over 85% of them present only once. The material was CD4+ or CD8+ T cells sorted from blood, obtained in a trial of the OX40 agonist ivuxolimab. These receptors were obtained from an adult with an advanced solid tumor such as melanoma, head and neck, liver or kidney cancer. Both conserved end residues are part of each CDR3. A D gene is named only where the DNA matches it firmly. Expanded clones get a size class; other rows say once, few or many, or leave the size out.

- | TRBJ2-7 | - | TRBV11-3 | TGTGCCAGCAGCCTGGTGGGCGACAGGCGGTCCTACGAGCAGTACTTC | CASSLVGDRRSYEQYF
- | TRBJ1-1 | - | TRBV7-8 | TGTGCCAGCAGCTTAGCCCTTGACAGTGAAGCTTTCTTT | CASSLALDSEAFF
- | TRBJ2-1 | - | TRBV5-6 | TGTGCCAGCAGTTTGGGAGCTACGTCCTACAATGAGCAGTTCTTC | CASSLGATSYNEQFF
- | TRBJ2-7 | TRBD2 | TRBV5-8 | TGTGCCAGCAGTTCATACCCGGGACGGGAGGCCTACGAGCAGTACTTC | CASSSYPGREAYEQYF
- | TRBJ2-5 | TRBD2 | TRBV27 | TGTGCCAGCGCGAAGCGGGGGGGGTCAGAGACCCAGTACTTC | CASAKRGGSETQYF
- | TRBJ1-3 | TRBD1 | TRBV5-6 | TGTGCCAGCAGCTTGTTGGCCAGGGGGAGAGGAAACACCATATATTTT | CASSLLARGRGNTIYF
- | TRBJ2-3 | - | TRBV7-2 | TGTGCCAGCGGGGGAGCGGATACGCAGTATTTT | CASGGADTQYF
- | TRBJ2-3 | TRBD2 | TRBV5-1 | TGCGCCAGCCGGCGGGGGGCGCGCACAGATACGCAGTATTTT | CASRRGARTDTQYF
few | TRBJ1-2 | TRBD1 | TRBV6-6 | TGTGCCAGCAGTTCCTCCGACAGGGACCGTCTTGGCTACACCTTC | CASSSSDRDRLGYTF
- | TRBJ2-5 | TRBD2 | TRBV5-1 | TGCGCCAGCAGCAACGGACTAGCCTGGGAGACCCAGTACTTC | CASSNGLAWETQYF
once | TRBJ2-1 | - | TRBV7-2 | TGTGCCAGCAGCTCCAACAGCCTAGGGCGTAACAATGAGCAGTTCTTC | CASSSNSLGRNNEQFF
- | TRBJ2-2 | TRBD2 | TRBV9 | TGTGCCAGCAGCGCCCGACTAGCGGGGGACACCGGGGAGCTGTTTTTT | CASSARLAGDTGELFF
- | TRBJ1-2 | TRBD1 | TRBV5-4 | TGTGCCAGCAGCCCCTCCGGACAGGGGGCGCGGGGCTATGGCTACACCTTC | CASSPSGQGARGYGYTF
- | TRBJ1-5 | TRBD1 | TRBV6-1 | TGTGCCAGCAGTGCGGGACAGGATCAGCCCCAGCATTTT | CASSAGQDQPQHF
- | TRBJ2-2 | TRBD1 | TRBV7-9 | TGTGCCAGCAGCCTCGGACAGGGAACCACCGGGGAGCTGTTTTTT | CASSLGQGTTGELFF
- | TRBJ2-5 | TRBD2 | TRBV7-2 | TGTGCCAGCAGCTTAGCACCGAGCGGGGCCGCCGCAGAGACCCAGTACTTC | CASSLAPSGAAAETQYF
- | TRBJ2-2 | - | TRBV29-1 | TGCAGCGTAAGGGTGACCACCGGGGAGCTGTTTTTT | CSVRVTTGELFF
- | TRBJ2-3 | - | TRBV28 | TGTGCCAGCAGTCCCCCCAGGGCAGATACGCAGTATTTT | CASSPPRADTQYF
- | TRBJ1-6 | - | TRBV7-3 | TGTGCCAGCAGCTTATTAGGGCCATATAATTCACCCCTCCACTTT | CASSLLGPYNSPLHF
- | TRBJ2-5 | TRBD2 | TRBV5-1 | TGCGCCAGCAGCCCTGGCGGGACTAGTTTGTCCGAGACCCAGTACTTC | CASSPGGTSLSETQYF
once | TRBJ2-2 | - | TRBV27 | TGTGCCAGCAGTTTATCGACGGGGCTCGGCCGTACCGGGGAGCTGTTTTTT | CASSLSTGLGRTGELFF
- | TRBJ2-5 | - | TRBV5-4 | TGTGCCAGCAGTAAGGACAGTGGGCAGGAGACCCAGTACTTC | CASSKDSGQETQYF
- | TRBJ2-1 | - | TRBV28 | - | CASILGGQGSYNEQFF
- | TRBJ2-4 | TRBD1 | TRBV7-2 | TGTGCCAGCAGCTATCACGGACAGGGGGCGGCCAAAAACATTCAGTACTTC | CASSYHGQGAAKNIQYF
- | TRBJ2-3 | TRBD1 | TRBV11-3 | TGTGCCAGCAGCTCGGGGGACAGGGGTTTTACAGATACGCAGTATTTT | CASSSGDRGFTDTQYF
- | TRBJ2-1 | - | TRBV19 | TGTGCCACCCGAAGGGACTCCCCCACCAATGAGCAGTTCTTC | CATRRDSPTNEQFF
once | TRBJ1-2 | TRBD1 | TRBV7-2 | TGTGCCAGCAGCTTCAGGGGACAGGGGGATGATGGCTACACCTTC | CASSFRGQGDDGYTF
- | TRBJ2-1 | TRBD2 | TRBV6-1 | TGTGCCAGCAGTGAATTTGGACTAGCGGGACTCGAGCAGTTCTTC | CASSEFGLAGLEQFF
- | TRBJ1-1 | - | TRBV6-6 | TGTGCCAGCACGGACAGCATTAACACTGAAGCTTTCTTT | CASTDSINTEAFF
few | TRBJ1-4 | TRBD1 | TRBV5-8 | TGTGCCAGCAGCTTGGAGGGACAGCTTAATGAAAAACTGTTTTTT | CASSLEGQLNEKLFF
- | TRBJ1-3 | - | TRBV5-6 | TGTGCCAGCAGCTTTTGGGGGAATGGAAACACCATATATTTT | CASSFWGNGNTIYF
few | TRBJ2-2 | TRBD2 | TRBV19 | TGTGCCAGTAGTGGAAGCGGGGGGAAAACCGGGGAGCTGTTTTTT | CASSGSGGKTGELFF
- | TRBJ2-1 | - | TRBV4-1 | TGCGCCAGCAGCCAATATACCGGTGCGCAGTTCTTC | CASSQYTGAQFF
once | TRBJ2-7 | TRBD2 | TRBV28 | TGTGCCAGCAGTACAGAGCGGGAGGACATAAACTACGAGCAGTACTTC | CASSTEREDINYEQYF
- | TRBJ2-5 | - | TRBV5-1 | TGCGCCAGCAGCTTGGGGACAGCGTTCCCTCAAGAGACCCAGTACTTC | CASSLGTAFPQETQYF
once | TRBJ1-2 | TRBD1 | TRBV27 | TGTGCCAGCAGTTTTTTTGGGACAGCCGGCTACACCTTC | CASSFFGTAGYTF
- | TRBJ1-3 | - | TRBV27 | TGTGCCAGCAGGCTTTCCCCAGGAGGAAACACCATATATTTT | CASRLSPGGNTIYF
- | TRBJ2-7 | TRBD1 | TRBV7-9 | TGTGCCAGCAGCTCACGGAGGACAGGGGGTTACGAGCAGTACTTC | CASSSRRTGGYEQYF
- | TRBJ1-4 | - | TRBV10-2 | TGCGCCAGCAGTCGCGGGGACGCCAATGAAAAACTGTTTTTT | CASSRGDANEKLFF
- | TRBJ1-1 | - | TRBV7-2 | TGTGCCAGCAGCTTAACCCCAAACACTGAAGCTTTCTTT | CASSLTPNTEAFF
- | TRBJ2-2 | - | TRBV11-2 | TGTGCCAGCAGCTTCTTCGAGACCGGGGAGCTGTTTTTT | CASSFFETGELFF
- | TRBJ1-2 | - | TRBV29-1 | TGCAGCGTTGAACCAGGCCTCTATGGCTACACCTTC | CSVEPGLYGYTF
- | TRBJ2-2 | TRBD2 | TRBV7-9 | TGTGCCAGCAGCTTACAGGCTAGCGGGAGGTGGAACACCGGGGAGCTGTTTTTT | CASSLQASGRWNTGELFF
- | TRBJ2-3 | - | TRBV7-3 | TGTGCCAGCAGCCCTTCTCGGCAGGCTAGCACAGATACGCAGTATTTT | CASSPSRQASTDTQYF
- | TRBJ2-2 | - | TRBV4-3 | TGCGCCAGCAGCCAAGATAGGAGAGCCAAGATCGGCACCGGGGAGCTGTTTTTT | CASSQDRRAKIGTGELFF
- | TRBJ2-7 | TRBD2 | TRBV7-9 | TGTGCCAGCAGCTCAACTAGCGGGTACCACTACGAGCAGTACTTC | CASSSTSGYHYEQYF
- | TRBJ2-7 | TRBD1 | TRBV5-1 | TGCGCCAGCAGCTTGGGGACAGGGGGTATAACCTACGAGCAGTACTTC | CASSLGTGGITYEQYF
- | TRBJ2-3 | TRBD2 | TRBV27 | TGTGCCAGCAGTTACCGCCCAGGACTAGCGGGTTCTAAGGGAGATACGCAGTATTTT | CASSYRPGLAGSKGDTQYF
- | TRBJ1-5 | TRBD1 | TRBV7-9 | TGTGCCAGCAGCTTATCCACCCAGGGGGATCAGCCCCAGCATTTT | CASSLSTQGDQPQHF
- | TRBJ2-5 | TRBD1 | TRBV7-2 | TGTGCCAGCAGCTTAGGGGGACAGGGGTGGGAGACCCAGTACTTC | CASSLGGQGWETQYF
few | TRBJ2-3 | - | TRBV5-4 | TGTGCCAGCAGCACAGGACTTACAGATACGCAGTATTTT | CASSTGLTDTQYF
- | TRBJ2-3 | - | TRBV11-1 | TGTGCCAGCAGCCTGGTGGGGGGCGCAGATACGCAGTATTTT | CASSLVGGADTQYF
- | TRBJ2-2 | TRBD1 | TRBV5-1 | TGCGCCAGCAGCTTATCTCAGGGGGTCGAGGAGCTGTTTTTT | CASSLSQGVEELFF
- | TRBJ2-3 | - | TRBV4-3 | TGCGCCAGCAGCCAATCCGCTAGAACAGATACGCAGTATTTT | CASSQSARTDTQYF
- | TRBJ1-6 | - | TRBV5-1 | TGCGCCAGCAGCTTGGGGGACACAGGTTCACCCCTCCACTTT | CASSLGDTGSPLHF
- | TRBJ2-3 | TRBD2 | TRBV19 | TGTGCCAGTAGTAGGACTAGCGGCACAGATACGCAGTATTTT | CASSRTSGTDTQYF